This T cell receptor (beta chain) was documented in a study of blood T cell repertoires in COVID-19. Study in general: Sources were T cells, B-cell-depleted T cells, or PBMCs; the material itself was cDNA or gDNA.

Losses at the gene ends were 4 bases for V and 9 bases for J; bases not matched to a gene: 5. This CDR3 has 14 residues. The germline CDR1 and CDR2 sequences are SGHRS and YFSETQ. Sequencing was performed with immunoSEQ multiplex PCR; in TCRdb, only in-frame clones are kept and a portion is missing. The data hold 110,000 to 150,000 clones, with around four fifths observed a single time. Sequencing was performed on PBMCs or T cells enriched from blood (not recorded which). The TCR was taken from a woman between 45 and 60 years old who had recovered from COVID-19. The chain couples TRBV5-1 to TRBJ1-6; 9 positions agree with TRBD1. CDR3 amino acids: CASSPGQGFSPLHF. The CDR3 DNA sequence: TGCGCCAGCAGCCCGGGACAGGGTTTTTCACCCCTCCACTTT. The full variable domain, completed using reference TRBV5-1 and TRBJ1-6, is KAGVTQTPRYLIKTRGQQVTLSCSPISGHRSVSWYQQTPGQGLQFLFEYFSETQRNKGNFPGRFSGRQFSNSRSEMNVSTLELGDSALYLCASSPGQGFSPLHFGNGTRLTVT.